This passage covers 4 T cell receptor beta chains from one sample sequenced in a study of T cell repertoires in aging, cancer and after chemotherapy. Rearranged V-D-J TRB sequences were amplified with a mixed TRB-A/B primer pool. TCRdb passed the multiplex PCR reads through MiXCR, listing each CDR3 protein once. The sample shows about 17,000 distinct CDR3 sequences, 45% to 50% of them seen only once. Peripheral blood genomic DNA, not sorted cells or RNA, was the template. Sequenced sample: blood. The receptors shown here come from a human donor in good health.

The chain is built from TRBV18 and TRBJ1-2; D not resolved. V was shortened by 3 bases and J by 4 bases, with 6 bases between the two germline ends. Germline loops: CDR1 KGHSH, CDR2 LQKENI. The CDR3 sequence is 12 residues long. DNA of the CDR3: TGTGCCAGCTCACCTGAGTCCTATGGCTACACCTTC. Translating gives CASSPESYGYTF.

By share, this clonotype counts as medium-sized. This chain links TRBV11-1 with TRBJ2-7, with D perhaps TRBD1 (6 bases). CDR1 and CDR2 (germline): SGHAT, FQDESV (reference sequence). CDR3 size: 13 residues. Trimming took off 5 bases at V and 3 bases at J, with 11 bases between the two ends. CDR3 region: CASSIDRSYEQYF. The CDR3 DNA sequence: TGTGCCAGCAGCATCGACAGGAGCTACGAGCAGTACTTC.

The rearrangement uses TRBV5-6 and TRBJ1-4, with D uncertain. In germline, CDR1 is SGHDT, CDR2 YYEEEE. The length of the CDR3 is 14 residues. Trimming cost V 1 base and J 2 bases, with 6 bases left between them. This CDR3 reads CASSLWDTNEKLFF. The CDR3, as DNA: TGTGCCAGCAGCTTGTGGGATACTAATGAAAAACTGTTTTTT. The full variable domain, with the rest looked up from reference TRBV5-6 and TRBJ1-4, is DAGVTQSPTHLIKTRGQQVTLRCSPKSGHDTVSWYQQALGQGPQFIFQYYEEEERQRGNFPDRFSGHQFPNYSSELNVNALLLGDSALYLCASSLWDTNEKLFFGSGTQLSVL.

The V call is TRBV15, the J call TRBJ2-5, with 7 nucleotides matching TRBD2. Losses at the gene ends were 2 bases for V and 2 bases for J; bases not matched to a gene: 8. This CDR3 is 16 amino acids long. Germline CDR1 LNHNV, CDR2 YYDKDF (reference sequence). CDR3: CATSRYRSGRQETQYF. CDR3 sequence (DNA): TGTGCCACCAGCAGATATCGTTCCGGGAGGCAAGAGACCCAGTACTTC.